This T cell receptor beta chain was identified in a study of blood T cell repertoires in COVID-19. The germline V gene has CDR1 SNHLY and CDR2 FYNNEI. The CDR3 has 14 residues. V was trimmed by 3 bases and J by 4 bases, leaving 10 bases between them. Authors' data handling: Estimation of nucleated cell counts relied on the amplification of reference gene primers. Measured with immunoSEQ multiplex PCR; TCRdb has only the in-frame clones, and not every one. V and J calls and clone size are copied from that table; D and trimming were computed from the DNA. The sample contains approximately 240,000 clones, more than 75% of which appear only once.

The sequencing sample was made of peripheral blood. This TCR was sampled from a woman between 25 and 40 years old who had recovered from COVID-19. This chain connects TRBV2 to TRBJ2-1; a possible D gene is TRBD1 (6 bases). In nucleotides, the CDR3 is TGTGCCAGCAGTGAGGGGGCAGGATACAATGAGCAGTTCTTC. Protein: CASSEGAGYNEQFF.